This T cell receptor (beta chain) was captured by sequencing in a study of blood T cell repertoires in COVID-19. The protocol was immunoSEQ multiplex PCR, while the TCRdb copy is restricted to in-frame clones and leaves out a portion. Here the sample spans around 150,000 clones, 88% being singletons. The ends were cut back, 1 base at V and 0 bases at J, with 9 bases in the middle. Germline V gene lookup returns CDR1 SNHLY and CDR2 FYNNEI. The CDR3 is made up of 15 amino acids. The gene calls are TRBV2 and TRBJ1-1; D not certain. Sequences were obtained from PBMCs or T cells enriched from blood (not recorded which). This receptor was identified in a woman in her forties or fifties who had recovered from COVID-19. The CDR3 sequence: CASSEDPGMNTEAFF. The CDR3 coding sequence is TGTGCCAGCAGTGAAGACCCGGGGATGAACACTGAAGCTTTCTTT.